The 27 T cell receptor beta chains in this list originate from one sample, sequenced in a study of shared clonotypes between healthy human individuals. It was CD45RO-negative cells, positively selected for CCR7, that made up naive CD8 cells, with terminally differentiated effector memory CD45RA+ cells excluded. Measured with immunoSEQ multiplex PCR; TCRdb has only the in-frame clones, and not every one. Of about 680,000 clones detected, 90% to 95% appear once; the ten largest clones hold approximately 24%. Sequencing was performed on naive CD8+ T cells sorted from blood. All receptors derive from a man younger than 45 in good health.

The rearrangement joins TRBV25-1 to TRBJ1-1, with unresolved D. This CDR3 is built from 13 residues. V was clipped by 4 bases and J by 6 bases, with 12 bases between them. Germline V lookup: CDR1 MGHDK, CDR2 SYGVNS. Here the CDR3 reads CASSALGVPEAFF. CDR3 in DNA: TGTGCCAGCAGTGCGCTGGGAGTCCCTGAAGCTTTCTTT.

The chain has TRBV28 and TRBJ2-1; D uncertain. Germline values: CDR1 MDHEN, CDR2 SYDVKM. V was trimmed by 3 bases and J by 0 bases, leaving 9 bases between them. The CDR3 has 15 residues. CDR3 DNA: TGTGCCAGCAGTTTTATTGAGAGCTCCTACAATGAGCAGTTCTTC. Translation gives CASSFIESSYNEQFF.

This chain uses TRBV28 with TRBJ1-1; the D gene is possibly TRBD1 (5 bases). V shed 5 bases and J shed 5 bases, with 21 bases lying between them. The germline gives CDR1 MDHEN, CDR2 SYDVKM. CDR3 length: 16 residues. The CDR3 DNA reads as TGTGCCAGCAGTACCAGGGTGCCGTCGAGGAGGACTGAAGCTTTCTTT. Translation gives CASSTRVPSRRTEAFF.

The rearrangement links TRBV14 to TRBJ2-7; no clear D. From germline, CDR1 is SGHDN and CDR2 FVKESK. CDR3 length: 13 amino acids. Trimming took 4 bases from V and 2 from J, leaving 9 bases between them. The CDR3 DNA follows: TGTGCCAGCAGCCCCGGACCTACCTACGAGCAGTACTTC. This gives the protein CASSPGPTYEQYF. Full variable domain (outside the CDR3, taken from reference TRBV14 and TRBJ2-7): EAGVTQFPSHSVIEKGQTVTLRCDPISGHDNLYWYRRVMGKEIKFLLHFVKESKQDESGMPNNRFLAERTGGTYSTLKVQPAELEDSGVYFCASSPGPTYEQYFGPGTRLTVT.

The V call is TRBV19, the J call TRBJ1-1; 11 positions agree with TRBD1. Germline V lookup: CDR1 LNHDA, CDR2 SQIVND (reference sequence). This CDR3 has 15 amino acids. With 10 bases clipped from V and 10 bases from J, the junction kept 17 bases outside the gene matches. The CDR3 is CATSGRTGGASVAFF. The CDR3 region has the DNA TGTGCCACCTCGGGGAGGACAGGGGGCGCGTCGGTAGCTTTCTTT.

The chain carries TRBV11-3 and TRBJ1-1; D gene ambiguous. The germline gives CDR1 SGHNT, CDR2 YENEEA. This CDR3 has 13 residues. With 0 bases removed from V and 2 bases from J, the gap between germline ends came to 4 bases. CDR3 in amino acids: CASSLDPNTEAFF. The CDR3 DNA is TGTGCCAGCAGCTTAGATCCCAACACTGAAGCTTTCTTT.

In its sample, this clone was seen once. The V call is TRBV7-9, the J call TRBJ1-1; possibly TRBD1 for D (6 bases). V was trimmed by 5 bases and J by 10 bases, leaving 17 bases between them. In germline, CDR1 is SEHNR, CDR2 FQNEAQ (reference sequence). This CDR3 has 13 residues. This CDR3 reads CASSPGAGRGAFF. CDR3 nucleotides: TGTGCCAGCAGCCCAGGGGCAGGTAGGGGAGCTTTCTTT.

The V and J genes are TRBV4-1 and TRBJ2-3; 8 bases map to TRBD2. V lost 0 bases and J lost 2; bases outside the gene matches: 13. Germline assignment: CDR1 MGHRA and CDR2 YSYEKL. The CDR3 totals 19 residues. The CDR3 here is CASSQERGAGGHLTDTQYF. The CDR3 DNA reads TGCGCCAGCAGCCAAGAGAGGGGGGCGGGAGGCCACCTCACAGATACGCAGTATTTT.

CDR3 in DNA: TGTGCCAGCAGCTTAGCGGGGGGTCAATATGTCTACGAGCAGTACTTC. This encodes CASSLAGGQYVYEQYF. V usage is TRBV11-2 and J usage is TRBJ2-7; TRBD2 matches at 7 bases. The germline V gene encodes CDR1 SGHAT and CDR2 FQNNGV. The CDR3 is 16 amino acids. V shed 1 base, J shed 3 bases, and the junction held 9 bases outside the gene matches.

The chain is built from TRBV10-2 and TRBJ2-7; D unresolved. Germline-derived CDR1 and CDR2 are WSHSY and SAAADI. This CDR3 is 12 amino acids long. Trimming shortened V by 7 bases and J by 1 base, and 8 bases separated the two germline ends. This CDR3 is CASIGESYEQYF. The CDR3 nucleotides are TGCGCCAGCATTGGAGAGTCCTACGAGCAGTACTTC.

The genes are TRBV4-2 and TRBJ1-1; the D is unclear. The ends were cut back, 2 bases at V and 1 base at J, with 8 bases in the middle. Germline lookup yields CDR1 LGHNA and CDR2 YNFKEQ. CDR3 length equals 14 residues. CDR3 in amino acids: CASSQLGENTEAFF. The CDR3 nucleotides are TGTGCCAGCAGCCAACTTGGGGAGAACACTGAAGCTTTCTTT.

The chain combines TRBV10-2 with TRBJ2-3; 7 bases map to TRBD2. After removal of 4 bases from V and 4 bases from J, the junction contained 8 bases not matched to a gene. The CDR3 length is 15 residues. The germline V gene has CDR1 WSHSY and CDR2 SAAADI. The CDR3 reads CASSAPAGRADTQYF. CDR3 DNA sequence: TGCGCCAGCAGTGCCCCAGCGGGAAGGGCAGATACGCAGTATTTT.

The rearrangement links TRBV11-3 to TRBJ2-7, with D possibly being TRBD1 or TRBD2 (6 bases each). The V end lost 4 bases, the J end lost 0 bases, and 19 bases lay between the germline ends. This CDR3 contains 17 residues. In germline, CDR1 is SGHNT, CDR2 YENEEA. DNA of the CDR3: TGTGCCAGCAGCTCATCGCTAGGGGGGCCCAGCTCCTACGAGCAGTACTTC. Protein product: CASSSSLGGPSSYEQYF. Based on the CDR3 plus reference TRBV11-3 and TRBJ2-7, the full variable domain is EAGVVQSPRYKIIEKKQPVAFWCNPISGHNTLYWYLQNLGQGPELLIRYENEEAVDDSQLPKDRFSAERLKGVDSTLKIQPAELGDSAVYLCASSSSLGGPSSYEQYFGPGTRLTVT.

This clone was found once. This chain links TRBV11-2 with TRBJ1-1, with TRBD1 matching over 9 bases. Unmatched junction bases numbered 7, after V lost 8 bases and J lost 0 bases. The CDR3 is made up of 15 amino acids. Germline V gene lookup returns CDR1 SGHAT and CDR2 FQNNGV. CDR3 bases: TGTGCCAGCTACCGGGACAGGGACATGAACACTGAAGCTTTCTTT. It specifies CASYRDRDMNTEAFF.

The rearrangement uses TRBV7-2 and TRBJ2-7, with a weak D call TRBD2 (7 bases). Germline CDR1 and CDR2: SGHTA and FQGNSA. V lost 5 bases and J 3 bases, leaving 20 bases between the germline ends. This CDR3 is built from 16 residues. The CDR3 here is CASSPRGGRPHYEQYF. The CDR3 DNA is TGTGCCAGCAGCCCTAGGGGGGGCCGGCCACACTACGAGCAGTACTTC. The whole variable domain, filled in from reference TRBV7-2 and TRBJ2-7, reads GAGVSQSPSNKVTEKGKDVELRCDPISGHTALYWYRQSLGQGLEFLIYFQGNSAPDKSGLPSDRFSAERTGGSVSTLTIQRTQQEDSAVYLCASSPRGGRPHYEQYFGPGTRLTVT.

The chain has TRBV19 and TRBJ2-1; tentative D call: TRBD2 (8 bases). From germline, CDR1 is LNHDA and CDR2 SQIVND (reference sequence). Trimming cost V 4 bases and J 3 bases, with 25 bases left between them. There are 19 residues in the CDR3. DNA of the CDR3: TGTGCCAGTAGTACCTGGGACAGCGGGAGTTCGGACTTCTACAATGAGCAGTTCTTC. This gives the protein CASSTWDSGSSDFYNEQFF.

This chain joins TRBV15 and TRBJ2-7, with 7 bases lining up with TRBD1. The junction had 6 bases not matched to a gene; V was cut back by 2 bases and J by 2 bases. CDR3 size: 15 residues. Germline CDR1 and CDR2: LNHNV and YYDKDF (reference sequence). The CDR3 bases are TGTGCCACCAGCAGAAGACAGGGAAGGCCCTACGAGCAGTACTTC. Translating gives CATSRRQGRPYEQYF.

The V call is TRBV7-9, the J call TRBJ2-1; D may be TRBD2 (5 bases). The CDR3 loop spans 16 amino acids. The V and J ends lost 5 bases and 4 bases respectively, with 18 bases between them. Germline V gives CDR1 SEHNR, CDR2 FQNEAQ (reference sequence). DNA for the CDR3: TGTGCCAGCAGCGACTATCCAGGCTCCGTTTACAATGAGCAGTTCTTC. Protein product: CASSDYPGSVYNEQFF.

The rearrangement joins TRBV13 to TRBJ2-5, with TRBD2 matching over 13 bases. The CDR3 loop spans 19 amino acids. Trimming at V came to 0 bases and at J to 0 bases, leaving 7 bases not matched to a gene. Germline V CDR1 and CDR2: PRHDT, FYEKMQ (reference sequence). In nucleotides, the CDR3 is TGTGCCAGCAGCTTAGGTTTAGGACTAGCGGGAGCGTACCAAGAGACCCAGTACTTC. Translated: CASSLGLGLAGAYQETQYF.

The chain carries TRBV9 and TRBJ2-3; no firm D call. The CDR3 loop spans 18 amino acids. CDR1 and CDR2 from the germline V gene are SGDLS and YYNGEE. Trimming removed 0 bases from V and 3 bases from J, with 20 bases in between. This CDR3 is CASSVGASRLSETDTQYF. In nucleotides, the CDR3 is TGTGCCAGCAGCGTAGGGGCTTCTCGTTTGTCAGAAACAGATACGCAGTATTTT.

The rearrangement joins TRBV30 to TRBJ2-5; 9 bases fit TRBD2. The ends lost 5 bases at V and 5 bases at J; junction bases unmatched: 9. Looked up from germline, CDR1 is GTSNPN and CDR2 is SVGIG (reference sequence). This CDR3 comprises 14 residues. CDR3 in amino acids: CAWVSGSGEETQYF. The CDR3, as DNA: TGTGCCTGGGTTAGCGGGAGTGGGGAGGAGACCCAGTACTTC.

V and J are TRBV7-9 and TRBJ2-1, with 9 bases lining up with TRBD2. The CDR3 is 18 residues long. V lost 3 bases, J lost 7 bases, and 16 bases stayed unmatched. Germline V gene lookup returns CDR1 SEHNR and CDR2 FQNEAQ (reference sequence). The CDR3 nucleotides read TGTGCCAGCAGCTTCCCCTCTTGGGTGCGGGAGGGAATGAATGAGCAGTTCTTC. Its translation: CASSFPSWVREGMNEQFF.

This chain's CDR3 is CASSAQWTSDLYEQFF. DNA of the CDR3: TGTGCCAGCAGCGCGCAGTGGACTAGTGATCTTTATGAGCAGTTCTTC. The chain couples TRBV7-2 to TRBJ2-1, with 7 bases fitting TRBD2. The V segment lost 5 bases and the J segment 8 bases; nucleotides outside the gene matches: 15. There are 16 residues in the CDR3. Germline V CDR1 and CDR2: SGHTA, FQGNSA. The full variable domain, rest sourced from reference TRBV7-2 and TRBJ2-1, is GAGVSQSPSNKVTEKGKDVELRCDPISGHTALYWYRQSLGQGLEFLIYFQGNSAPDKSGLPSDRFSAERTGGSVSTLTIQRTQQEDSAVYLCASSAQWTSDLYEQFFGPGTRLTVL.

The table lists this clone with a count of one. The V call is TRBV7-8, the J call TRBJ2-6, with D hard to call. V was pared by 1 base and J by 0 bases, with 10 bases between. CDR3 length: 17 residues. Germline CDR1 reads SGHVS; CDR2 reads FQNEAQ. The CDR3 spells CASSLVVIPSGANVLTF. The DNA for the CDR3 is TGTGCCAGCAGCTTAGTGGTAATCCCCTCTGGGGCCAACGTCCTGACTTTC.

The chain links TRBV9 to TRBJ2-1; a weak D match, TRBD2 (5 bases). The ends were cut back, 0 bases at V and 5 bases at J, with 9 bases in the middle. This CDR3 has 14 amino acids. Germline loops: CDR1 SGDLS, CDR2 YYNGEE. CDR3 region: CASSVDGKNNEQFF. CDR3 in DNA: TGTGCCAGCAGCGTAGACGGGAAAAACAATGAGCAGTTCTTC.

V is TRBV6-1 and J is TRBJ2-7; a weak D match, TRBD1 (6 bases). The CDR3 extends over 13 amino acids. The ends were cut back, 7 bases at V and 1 base at J, with 11 bases in the middle. Germline assignment: CDR1 MNHNS and CDR2 SASEGT. CDR3 coding DNA: TGTGCCAGCATTATGACAGGATCCTACGAGCAGTACTTC. This codes for CASIMTGSYEQYF.

This rearrangement joins TRBV9 to TRBJ2-3; 12 nucleotides align to TRBD2. In germline, CDR1 is SGDLS, CDR2 YYNGEE. The CDR3 has 17 residues. Unmatched junction bases numbered 6, after V lost 4 bases and J lost 0 bases. For the CDR3, the DNA is TGTGCCAGCAGCTCACATGGGACTAGCGGGAGCACAGATACGCAGTATTTT. Protein: CASSSHGTSGSTDTQYF.